The 14 T cell receptor beta chains below come from one sample, sequenced in a study of shared clonotypes between healthy human individuals. The repertoire was sequenced with immunoSEQ multiplex PCR; TCRdb's copy has only in-frame clones and lacks some. The sample has 950,000 to 1,300,000 clones, around 75% seen once; the top ten hold about 1.5%. Sequenced sample: memory CD4+ T cells sorted from blood. Subset meaning: CD45RA-negative fraction. These receptors were collected from a man aged 18 to 30 in good health.

CDR3 coding DNA: TGTGCCAGCAGTGTAAAGACAGGGGTGATGAACACTGAAGCTTTCTTT. It specifies CASSVKTGVMNTEAFF. This chain joins TRBV28 and TRBJ1-1, with TRBD1 identical over 8 bases. V dropped 5 bases and J dropped 0; count of bases not matched to a gene: 8. Germline CDR1 and CDR2: MDHEN and SYDVKM. This CDR3 region has 16 residues.

This clone was recorded at least ten times. This chain connects TRBV5-4 to TRBJ2-7; D not certain. The V end lost 0 bases, the J end lost 0 bases, and 10 bases lay between the germline ends. Germline V CDR1 and CDR2: SGHNT, YYREEE (reference sequence). There are 15 residues in the CDR3. The chain's CDR3 is CASSLDASYSYEQYF. CDR3 sequence (DNA): TGTGCCAGCAGCTTGGACGCTTCCTACTCCTACGAGCAGTACTTC.

This rearrangement joins TRBV2 to TRBJ2-1, with D perhaps TRBD2 (5 bases). The CDR3 is 13 residues long. V was shortened by 4 bases and J by 9 bases, with 13 bases between the two germline ends. CDR1 is SNHLY, CDR2 FYNNEI, per germline. In nucleotides, the CDR3 is TGTGCCAGCAGTGTAAACGGGGAAGGTGAGCAGTTCTTC. Translation: CASSVNGEGEQFF.

V and J are TRBV5-1 and TRBJ2-5; D call uncertain. The CDR3 covers 15 residues. Germline CDR1 and CDR2: SGHRS and YFSETQ. Trimming left V 1 base short and J 2 bases short, with 12 bases between. As DNA, the CDR3 is TGCGCCAGCAGCTTGTCTTCAAGGCCTCAAGAGACCCAGTACTTC. This encodes CASSLSSRPQETQYF.

The chain links TRBV11-2 to TRBJ2-5, with D uncertain. The CDR3 runs to 14 residues. Looked up from germline, CDR1 is SGHAT and CDR2 is FQNNGV. Trimming removed 5 bases from V and 1 base from J, with 11 bases in between. CDR3 loop: CASSQDGIQETQYF. The DNA of the CDR3 is TGTGCCAGCAGCCAGGACGGAATCCAAGAGACCCAGTACTTC. Full variable domain (missing parts from reference TRBV11-2 and TRBJ2-5): EAGVAQSPRYKIIEKRQSVAFWCNPISGHATLYWYQQILGQGPKLLIQFQNNGVVDDSQLPKDRFSAERLKGVDSTLKIQPAKLEDSAVYLCASSQDGIQETQYFGPGTRLLVL.

This chain uses TRBV30 with TRBJ2-5; D ambiguous. CDR3 length: 13 amino acids. Germline V gives CDR1 GTSNPN, CDR2 SVGIG (reference sequence). V shed 3 bases and J shed 5 bases, with 13 bases lying between them. The CDR3 spells CAWSAQPAETQYF. The DNA of the CDR3 is TGTGCCTGGAGCGCCCAGCCAGCGGAGACCCAGTACTTC.

The chain carries TRBV9 and TRBJ2-1; 8 nucleotides line up with TRBD2. The CDR3 extends over 15 amino acids. V was pared by 3 bases and J by 9 bases, with 11 bases of the junction left unmatched. Germline V gene lookup returns CDR1 SGDLS and CDR2 YYNGEE. The CDR3 region is CASSGGSGAITEQFF. CDR3 nucleotide sequence: TGTGCCAGCAGCGGGGGTAGCGGGGCCATCACTGAGCAGTTCTTC.

In the case of this clone: This specimen includes other DNA sequences encoding the same CDR3. The chain combines TRBV18 with TRBJ1-3; D perhaps matches TRBD1 (5 bases). This CDR3 has 16 residues. Per germline, CDR1 KGHSH and CDR2 LQKENI. V was clipped by 2 bases and J by 0 bases, with 11 bases between them. CDR3 bases: TGTGCCAGCTCACCAGGGACGGGGGGCTCTGGAAACACCATATATTTT. Its translation is CASSPGTGGSGNTIYF.

This clone was picked up one time. This chain connects TRBV25-1 to TRBJ2-1; maybe TRBD1 (5 bases). This CDR3 contains 14 residues. Trimming shortened V by 4 bases and J by 4 bases, and 11 bases separated the two germline ends. Germline CDR1 and CDR2: MGHDK and SYGVNS. The CDR3 loop reads CASSGGRQYNEQFF. In DNA, the CDR3 is TGTGCCAGCAGTGGGGGAAGACAGTACAATGAGCAGTTCTTC.

This chain joins TRBV6-4 and TRBJ2-3, with 9 bases lining up with TRBD2. The germline CDR1 and CDR2 sequences are MRHNA and SNTAGT. Trimming removed 4 bases from V and 1 base from J; junction bases left unmatched: 0. The CDR3 contains 14 residues. The CDR3 is CASSVAGGTDTQYF. The CDR3 DNA is TGTGCCAGCAGTGTAGCGGGGGGCACAGATACGCAGTATTTT.

The chain combines TRBV5-1 with TRBJ2-5; the D gene is possibly TRBD2 (7 bases). CDR1 and CDR2 (germline): SGHRS, YFSETQ. There are 14 residues in the CDR3. V dropped 5 bases and J dropped 0 bases, with 11 bases sitting between them. The CDR3 loop is CASRWGGYQETQYF. CDR3 nucleotide sequence: TGCGCCAGCAGGTGGGGGGGCTACCAAGAGACCCAGTACTTC.

V usage is TRBV10-3 and J usage is TRBJ1-4, with D possibly TRBD1 on 5 matching bases. Germline V CDR1 and CDR2: ENHRY, SYGVKD. The CDR3 extends over 14 amino acids. V was cut by 6 bases and J by 3 bases, with 11 bases left in between. CDR3 sequence (DNA): TGTGCCATCAGCCCGGGACCCCCTAATGAAAAACTGTTTTTT. This translates into CAISPGPPNEKLFF.

The chain recombines TRBV18 with TRBJ1-6; 8 nucleotides line up with TRBD1. Germline V lookup: CDR1 KGHSH, CDR2 LQKENI. This CDR3 has 15 residues. V dropped 1 base and J dropped 7; count of bases not matched to a gene: 3. The CDR3 sequence: CASSPRGQGNSPLHF. The CDR3 DNA reads as TGTGCCAGCTCACCACGTGGACAGGGAAATTCACCCCTCCACTTT.

This chain joins TRBV27 and TRBJ1-5; 9 bases align to TRBD1. The CDR3 extends over 16 amino acids. Losses at the gene ends were 5 bases for V and 5 bases for J; bases not matched to a gene: 10. Germline V lookup: CDR1 MNHEY, CDR2 SMNVEV (reference sequence). CDR3 region: CASSPLLRQGDQPQHF. The CDR3, as DNA: TGTGCCAGCAGTCCCTTACTCCGACAGGGGGATCAGCCCCAGCATTTT.